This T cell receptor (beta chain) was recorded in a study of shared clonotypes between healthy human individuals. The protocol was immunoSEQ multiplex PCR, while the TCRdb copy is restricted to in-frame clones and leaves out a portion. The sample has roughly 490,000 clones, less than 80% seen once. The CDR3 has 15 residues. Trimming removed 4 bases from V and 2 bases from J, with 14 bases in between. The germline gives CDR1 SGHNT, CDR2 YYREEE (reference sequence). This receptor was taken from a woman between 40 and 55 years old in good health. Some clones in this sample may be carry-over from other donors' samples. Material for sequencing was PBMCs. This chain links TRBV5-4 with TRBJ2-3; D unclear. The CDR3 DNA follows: TGTGCCAGCAGCCCCCCCGGAGTCAACACAGATACGCAGTATTTT. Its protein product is CASSPPGVNTDTQYF.